This is a list of T cell receptor beta chains from one sample in a study of blood T cells in healthy people across ages. TCRdb itself ran the 5' RACE reads through MiXCR, one entry per CDR3 protein. The sample records about 680,000 distinct CDR3 sequences, 45% to 50% being singletons. The sequenced sample was blood. These receptors all come from a woman aged 60-75 years in good health. CDR3s include the opening cysteine and the closing phenylalanine or tryptophan. D genes are given only for firm matches.

NA	TRBJ1-1	TRBV10-3	CAIKGDLNTEAFF
NA	TRBJ2-1	TRBV9	CASSASTPPNEQFF
NA	TRBJ2-7	TRBV6-1	CASSDRRTSYEQYF
TRBD1	TRBJ1-1	TRBV2	CALSKGANRDTEAFF
NA	TRBJ1-1	TRBV7-2	CASSLLQMAAFF
TRBD1	TRBJ2-3	TRBV12-3/TRBV12-4	CASSRLVAGGADTQYF
TRBD1	TRBJ2-7	TRBV13	CASSLGQGGISYEQYF
TRBD1	TRBJ2-7	TRBV3-1	CASSQGTGASYEQYF
NA	TRBJ1-4	TRBV2	CASSPDNPTNEKLFF
TRBD2	TRBJ2-1	TRBV5-6	CASSFLSGKGINEQFF
NA	TRBJ2-1	TRBV3-1	CASSQDFRGDEQFF
NA	TRBJ2-5	TRBV10-3	CAISEGNRVQETQYF
TRBD2	TRBJ2-1	TRBV11-2	CASSFVSGGRGDEQFF
NA	TRBJ1-2	TRBV14	CASSQDVGFGYGYTF
NA	NA	TRBV20-1	CSARDLANRAGDEQYF
NA	TRBJ2-1	TRBV6-5	CASSRRQYNEQFF
TRBD1	TRBJ2-7	TRBV20-1	CSASDRVGGYYGQYF
NA	TRBJ2-1	TRBV24-1	CATSDPGLKGNNEQFF
NA	TRBJ1-6	TRBV12-3/TRBV12-4	CASSLGDTINSPLHF
TRBD2	TRBJ2-3	TRBV5-1	CASSFGTSGSTDTQYF
TRBD2	TRBJ2-1	TRBV5-1	CASSLMGLAGNNEQFF
NA	TRBJ1-1	TRBV28	CASRSRGRLNTEAFF
NA	TRBJ2-5	TRBV4-3	CASSQDRTGIETQYF
NA	TRBJ2-3	TRBV29-1	CSVLKVGVWDADSTDTQYF
TRBD2	NA	TRBV29-1	CSVEGTSGPSIYNEQYF
TRBD1	TRBJ1-3	TRBV20-1	CSANYRGRNTIYF
NA	TRBJ1-2	TRBV7-9	CASSWEQASCGYTF
TRBD2	TRBJ2-7	TRBV29-1	CSVEGETSGSYEQYF
TRBD2	TRBJ2-1	TRBV7-2	CASSYLAGTRDEQFF
NA	TRBJ2-3	TRBV5-1	CASRPGSTDTQYF
TRBD1	TRBJ2-1	TRBV9	CASSEWTGGSYNEQFF
TRBD1	TRBJ1-4	TRBV29-1	CSVGVVGGGEKLFF
NA	TRBJ2-5	TRBV4-1	CASSQDQGRETQYF
NA	TRBJ1-2	TRBV4-3	CASSQDPSGNGRGYTF
TRBD2	TRBJ2-3	TRBV5-1	CASSTGGGSTDTQYF